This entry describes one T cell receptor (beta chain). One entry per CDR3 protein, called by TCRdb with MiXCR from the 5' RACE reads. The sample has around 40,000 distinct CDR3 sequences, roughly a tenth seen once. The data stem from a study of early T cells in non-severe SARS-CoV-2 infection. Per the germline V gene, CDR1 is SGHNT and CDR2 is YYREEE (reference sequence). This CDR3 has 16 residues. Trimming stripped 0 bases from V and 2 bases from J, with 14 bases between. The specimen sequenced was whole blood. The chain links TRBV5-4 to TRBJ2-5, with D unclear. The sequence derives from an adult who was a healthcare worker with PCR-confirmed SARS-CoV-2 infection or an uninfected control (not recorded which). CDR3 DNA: TGTGCCAGCAGCTTGGAGGCAGGCCGGTTACAAGAGACCCAGTACTTC. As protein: CASSLEAGRLQETQYF. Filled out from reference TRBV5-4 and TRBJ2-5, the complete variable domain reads ETGVTQSPTHLIKTRGQQVTLRCSSQSGHNTVSWYQQALGQGPQFIFQYYREEENGRGNFPPRFSGLQFPNYSSELNVNALELDDSALYLCASSLEAGRLQETQYFGPGTRLLVL.